The entry below describes one TCR beta chain. These data originate in a study of shared clonotypes between healthy human individuals. Across the whole study: Per donor, three plates held CD4 naive cells, three held CD4 memory, two held CD8 naive and one held CD8 memory.

CDR1 and CDR2 from the germline V gene are SGHTA and FQGTGA. The CDR3 totals 16 residues. With 5 bases clipped from V and 0 bases from J, the junction kept 7 bases outside the gene matches. Genomic DNA from each subset was divided evenly over several immunoSEQ plates. Produced via immunoSEQ multiplex PCR; TCRdb's table is partial and in-frame only. The top ten clones hold more than 0.55% of a sample with around 980,000 clones, 75% to 80% of them seen once. This rearrangement joins TRBV7-3 to TRBJ1-3, with 7 positions matching TRBD1. This receptor was obtained from a man younger than 35 in good health. Some clones in this sample may be carry-over from other donors' samples. Input material: memory CD4+ T cells from PBMCs. Noted subset: CD45RA-negative fraction. CDR3 residues: CASSPPGQISGNTIYF. DNA for the CDR3: TGTGCCAGCAGCCCCCCGGGACAGATCTCTGGAAACACCATATATTTT.